This passage covers 31 T cell receptor beta chains from one sample sequenced in a study of Ad26.COV2.S vaccination and SARS-CoV-2 variants (dated by TCRdb to the early 2020s). Libraries were built with the immunoSEQ multiplex PCR assay. This is the immuneACCESS table as TCRdb keeps it, with only in-frame sequences that have V and J called. A part of the clones is gone; compared with another copy, unresolved V genes explain less than half, and the rest is unexplained. The sample table shows some 180,000 clones, and 87% are seen once. Under 7.5% of the sample comes from the top ten. Per the publication, the time point label means: individuals recovered from natural SARS-CoV-2 infection. The sample was peripheral blood, taken after recovery from COVID-19. The receptor set was obtained from a human donor who had recovered from COVID-19.

The rearrangement uses TRBV13 and TRBJ1-1, with D uncertain. The germline CDR1 and CDR2 sequences are PRHDT and FYEKMQ (reference sequence). The V end was cut by 7 bases, the J end by 5 bases, with 14 bases between. The CDR3 sequence is 13 residues long. CDR3 DNA sequence: TGTGCCAGCAAACCCCGGCGGGAAACTGAAGCTTTCTTT. Protein product: CASKPRRETEAFF.

The gene calls are TRBV5-1 and TRBJ2-7; the D gene is possibly TRBD1 (5 bases). Between the trimmed V and J ends, which lost 5 bases and 2 bases, there was a span of 17 bases. The CDR3 is made up of 15 amino acids. Germline-derived CDR1 and CDR2 are SGHRS and YFSETQ. In DNA, the CDR3 is TGCGCCAGCAGTTTCGAAGGGGTACTCACCTACGAGCAGTACTTC. This encodes CASSFEGVLTYEQYF.

The rearrangement uses TRBV11-2 and TRBJ2-3; a weak D match, TRBD2 (7 bases). This CDR3 contains 14 residues. Germline CDR1 reads SGHAT; CDR2 reads FQNNGV. Trimming stripped 2 bases from V and 5 bases from J, with 11 bases between. In DNA form, the CDR3 reads TGTGCCAGCAGCTTACGGGGGGCAATAGATACGCAGTATTTT. Its protein product is CASSLRGAIDTQYF.

The chain couples TRBV9 to TRBJ2-7; 7 bases map to TRBD1. The length of the CDR3 is 13 residues. V dropped 3 bases and J dropped 5; count of bases not matched to a gene: 5. CDR1 is SGDLS and CDR2 is YYNGEE in the germline V gene. As DNA, the CDR3 is TGTGCCAGCAGCGCGGACAGGCTGGACGAGCAGTACTTC. It yields the protein CASSADRLDEQYF.

This CDR3 reads CASSERTPISWGPLFNEQFF. CDR3 coding DNA: TGTGCCAGCAGTGAAAGGACCCCCATCTCCTGGGGCCCCTTATTCAATGAGCAGTTCTTC. V usage is TRBV6-4 and J usage is TRBJ2-1; weak D call: TRBD1 (5 bases). CDR1 is MRHNA and CDR2 is SNTAGT in the germline V gene. CDR3 size: 20 residues. Trimming left V 3 bases short and J 6 bases short, with 30 bases between.

J is TRBJ2-7 and V is TRBV24-1; D not resolved. This CDR3 comprises 15 residues. CDR1 and CDR2 (germline): KGHDR, SFDVKD. V was clipped by 2 bases and J by 3 bases, with 13 bases between them. CDR3 coding DNA: TGTGCCACCAGTGATTCTACCCTGATGAACTACGAGCAGTACTTC. It translates to CATSDSTLMNYEQYF.

The sample holds one count of this clone. The gene calls are TRBV5-1 and TRBJ2-7; 8 bases are shared with TRBD1. V shed 4 bases, J shed 5 bases, and the junction held 2 bases outside the gene matches. Germline lookup yields CDR1 SGHRS and CDR2 YFSETQ. The CDR3 is 12 residues long. The CDR3 DNA is TGCGCCAGCAGCCTACAGGGGGACGAGCAGTACTTC. Translation gives CASSLQGDEQYF.

The chain recombines TRBV19 with TRBJ1-6, with D unclear. In germline, CDR1 is LNHDA, CDR2 SQIVND (reference sequence). Trimming pared 0 bases from V and 5 bases from J, leaving 14 bases between. This CDR3 contains 17 residues. CDR3 sequence (DNA): TGTGCCAGTAGTATAGACCCTGCTCCGGAGAATAATTCACCCCTCCACTTT. Its translation is CASSIDPAPENNSPLHF. The complete variable domain, with remaining parts taken from reference TRBV19 and TRBJ1-6, reads DGGITQSPKYLFRKEGQNVTLSCEQNLNHDAMYWYRQDPGQGLRLIYYSQIVNDFQKGDIAEGYSVSREKKESFPLTVTSAQKNPTAFYLCASSIDPAPENNSPLHFGNGTRLTVT.

This chain links TRBV9 with TRBJ2-1, with D hard to call. The CDR3 extends over 14 amino acids. CDR1 SGDLS and CDR2 YYNGEE come from the germline V gene. V lost 0 bases and J 6 bases, leaving 10 bases between the germline ends. DNA for the CDR3: TGTGCCAGCAGCGTAGAGACCCCTAGCAATGAGCAGTTCTTC. Residues: CASSVETPSNEQFF.

The chain recombines TRBV5-5 with TRBJ2-2, with 10 bases fitting TRBD2. Trimming removed 4 bases from V and 5 bases from J; junction bases left unmatched: 14. The germline V gene encodes CDR1 SGHKS and CDR2 YYEKEE (reference sequence). The CDR3 is 18 residues long. CDR3 region: CASSPKNLAGAWTGELFF. The DNA of the CDR3 is TGTGCCAGCAGCCCGAAGAATCTAGCGGGAGCGTGGACCGGGGAGCTGTTTTTT.

The V and J genes are TRBV6-1 and TRBJ2-7; the D is unclear. The V and J ends lost 0 bases and 4 bases respectively, with 10 bases between them. Looked up from germline, CDR1 is MNHNS and CDR2 is SASEGT. This CDR3 spans 14 amino acids. The DNA for the CDR3 is TGTGCCAGCAGTGAAGCTGGGGTAAGGTACGAGCAGTACTTC. This gives the protein CASSEAGVRYEQYF.

The chain recombines TRBV9 with TRBJ2-1; 8 bases map to TRBD2. The CDR3 is made up of 16 amino acids. Germline-derived CDR1 and CDR2 are SGDLS and YYNGEE. J lost 5 bases, V lost 4 bases, and 11 bases had no gene match. The CDR3 bases are TGTGCCAGCAGCCTTCCCGGCGGGCGGGGGGACAATGAGCAGTTCTTC. Translation gives CASSLPGGRGDNEQFF.

This chain connects TRBV7-3 to TRBJ2-7, with D unresolved. Germline CDR1 is SGHTA and CDR2 is FQGTGA. The CDR3 length is 14 residues. V was cut by 2 bases and J by 2 bases, with 10 bases left in between. The CDR3 DNA is TGTGCCAGCAGCTTAGACTTGGAGACCTACGAGCAGTACTTC. The encoded protein is CASSLDLETYEQYF.

The chain links TRBV5-4 to TRBJ1-6, with D unresolved. Trimming removed 3 bases from V and 6 bases from J, with 10 bases in between. Looked up from germline, CDR1 is SGHNT and CDR2 is YYREEE (reference sequence). The CDR3 length is 14 residues. The CDR3 is CASSSPFGNSPLHF. The CDR3 DNA reads TGTGCCAGCAGCTCCCCCTTCGGTAATTCACCCCTCCACTTT.

The J gene is TRBJ1-5, the V gene TRBV6-1, with D hard to call. The CDR3 sequence is 18 residues long. The V gene lost 2 bases and the J gene lost 0 bases, with 17 bases spanning the gap. Per the germline V gene, CDR1 is MNHNS and CDR2 is SASEGT. CDR3 sequence reads: CASSELKGTPYSNQPQHF. The CDR3 nucleotides read TGTGCCAGCAGTGAACTAAAGGGTACTCCATATAGCAATCAGCCCCAGCATTTT.

V and J are TRBV11-2 and TRBJ2-1; TRBD2 agrees at 8 bases. Per germline, CDR1 SGHAT and CDR2 FQNNGV. J lost 1 base, V lost 2 bases, and 4 bases had no gene match. The CDR3 covers 16 residues. DNA of the CDR3: TGTGCCAGCAGCTTATTATCTAGCGGGTCCTACAATGAGCAGTTCTTC. Amino acid sequence: CASSLLSSGSYNEQFF.

This chain connects TRBV5-1 to TRBJ2-3; 8 bases agree with TRBD2. The V and J ends lost 4 bases and 5 bases, in that order; junction bases with no gene match: 9. The CDR3 runs 15 residues. The germline V gene encodes CDR1 SGHRS and CDR2 YFSETQ. The DNA of the CDR3 is TGCGCCAGCAGCCAGGCGTCTAGCGGGTTAGATACGCAGTATTTT. This encodes CASSQASSGLDTQYF.

V and J are TRBV7-9 and TRBJ1-6; 8 bases align to TRBD1. CDR1 and CDR2 (germline): SEHNR, FQNEAQ (reference sequence). CDR3 length: 17 amino acids. Trimming cost V 4 bases and J 2 bases; bases outside gene matches: 7. CDR3 DNA sequence: TGTGCCAGCAGCTCCGCAGGGGGCGCGCCCTATAATTCACCCCTCCACTTT. Its protein is CASSSAGGAPYNSPLHF.

J is TRBJ1-1 and V is TRBV12-3 or TRBV12-4; perhaps TRBD1 as D (6 bases). CDR3 length equals 13 residues. V was pared by 7 bases and J by 3 bases, with 12 bases between. In DNA, the CDR3 is TGTGCCAGCACCTTGGACAGATACACTGAAGCTTTCTTT. Its protein product is CASTLDRYTEAFF.

The chain has TRBV19 and TRBJ1-6; D unresolved. V lost 5 bases and J lost 0, with 11 bases in between. This CDR3 has 16 amino acids. CDR1 is LNHDA, CDR2 SQIVND, per germline (reference sequence). The CDR3 nucleotides read TGTGCCAGTAGTCCGGAATTGCCCTCCTATAATTCACCCCTCCACTTT. Translated: CASSPELPSYNSPLHF. Full variable domain (missing parts from reference TRBV19 and TRBJ1-6): DGGITQSPKYLFRKEGQNVTLSCEQNLNHDAMYWYRQDPGQGLRLIYYSQIVNDFQKGDIAEGYSVSREKKESFPLTVTSAQKNPTAFYLCASSPELPSYNSPLHFGNGTRLTVT.

The chain combines TRBV14 with TRBJ1-1, with D possibly TRBD1 on 5 matching bases. Germline CDR1 SGHDN, CDR2 FVKESK. Between the trimmed V and J ends, which lost 4 bases and 1 base, there was a span of 13 bases. CDR3 length: 15 amino acids. The CDR3, as DNA: TGTGCCAGCAGCCGACAGACAGTCACGAACACTGAAGCTTTCTTT. Translated, it gives CASSRQTVTNTEAFF.

V gene TRBV7-2 combines with J gene TRBJ2-5, with TRBD1 as a possible D gene (5 bases). The length of the CDR3 is 14 residues. From germline, CDR1 is SGHTA and CDR2 FQGNSA. Trimming took 5 bases from V and 1 from J, leaving 11 bases between them. The DNA for the CDR3 is TGTGCCAGCAGCCCCGACAGCTTCCAAGAGACCCAGTACTTC. This gives the protein CASSPDSFQETQYF.

In this sample, this clone turned up once. The chain joins TRBV30 to TRBJ1-6, with unresolved D. Trimming removed 2 bases from V and 3 bases from J, with 11 bases in between. Germline V CDR1 and CDR2: GTSNPN, SVGIG (reference sequence). CDR3 length equals 15 residues. In DNA form, the CDR3 reads TGTGCCTGGAGTTTCAGAGACCTCTATAATTCACCCCTCCACTTT. It yields the protein CAWSFRDLYNSPLHF.

The sample holds one count of this clone. The chain recombines TRBV5-5 with TRBJ1-5, with 7 bases lining up with TRBD1. The CDR3 has 16 residues. Germline V gives CDR1 SGHKS, CDR2 YYEKEE (reference sequence). V lost 1 base, J lost 7 bases, and 11 bases stayed unmatched. CDR3 bases: TGTGCCAGCAGCTTGCTCCTGACAGGGATGCGACAGCCCCAGCATTTT. Residues: CASSLLLTGMRQPQHF.

The J gene is TRBJ2-7, the V gene TRBV7-9, with 11 nucleotides matching TRBD2. The CDR3 covers 15 residues. Trimming removed 3 bases from V and 3 bases from J; junction bases left unmatched: 4. Germline lookup yields CDR1 SEHNR and CDR2 FQNEAQ (reference sequence). The CDR3 nucleotides are TGTGCCAGCAGCTTGACTAGCGGGGCTGGCTACGAGCAGTACTTC. It codes for CASSLTSGAGYEQYF. Using reference TRBV7-9 and TRBJ2-7 for the parts outside the CDR3, the full variable domain is DTGVSQNPRHKITKRGQNVTFRCDPISEHNRLYWYRQTLGQGPEFLTYFQNEAQLEKSRLLSDRFSAERPKGSFSTLEIQRTEQGDSAMYLCASSLTSGAGYEQYFGPGTRLTVT.

J is TRBJ2-2 and V is TRBV9; D remains ambiguous. The germline V gene has CDR1 SGDLS and CDR2 YYNGEE. The CDR3 is made up of 17 amino acids. The V end lost 0 bases, the J end lost 0 bases, and 12 bases lay between the germline ends. CDR3 in amino acids: CASSVVRDGPNTGELFF. The CDR3 region has the DNA TGTGCCAGCAGCGTAGTGCGAGACGGACCGAACACCGGGGAGCTGTTTTTT.

The rearrangement uses TRBV19 and TRBJ1-5; 11 nucleotides match TRBD1. The CDR3 length is 17 residues. Germline assignment: CDR1 LNHDA and CDR2 SQIVND (reference sequence). Unmatched junction bases numbered 12, after V lost 9 bases and J lost 2 bases. CDR3 sequence (DNA): TGTGCCAGCCTGAGGGGGACAGGGGGATCGGGCAATCAGCCCCAGCATTTT. It is translated as CASLRGTGGSGNQPQHF.

The V call is TRBV28, the J call TRBJ1-1; a weak D match, TRBD1 (6 bases). This CDR3 has 16 residues. The germline gives CDR1 MDHEN, CDR2 SYDVKM. Trimming took 2 bases from V and 0 from J, leaving 13 bases between them. In DNA, the CDR3 is TGTGCCAGCAGTTTAGGGGGGGGCGGAGTGAACACTGAAGCTTTCTTT. Translated: CASSLGGGGVNTEAFF.

The chain carries TRBV2 and TRBJ2-5; 12 nucleotides align to TRBD1. The CDR3 sequence is 15 residues long. Germline V gene lookup returns CDR1 SNHLY and CDR2 FYNNEI. V lost 8 bases and J lost 1; bases outside the gene matches: 5. CDR3 sequence (DNA): TGTGCCAGCGGGGGACAGGGGGCTGTCCAAGAGACCCAGTACTTC. Amino acids: CASGGQGAVQETQYF. Full variable domain (outside the CDR3, taken from reference TRBV2 and TRBJ2-5): EPEVTQTPSHQVTQMGQEVILRCVPISNHLYFYWYRQILGQKVEFLVSFYNNEISEKSEIFDDQFSVERPDGSNFTLKIRSTKLEDSAMYFCASGGQGAVQETQYFGPGTRLLVL.

This chain uses TRBV7-9 with TRBJ1-1; the D gene is possibly TRBD1 (6 bases). Between the trimmed V and J ends, which lost 2 bases and 4 bases, there was a span of 17 bases. The CDR3 sequence is 16 residues long. Germline-derived CDR1 and CDR2 are SEHNR and FQNEAQ (reference sequence). CDR3 in amino acids: CASSLSPGQGSTEAFF. CDR3 nucleotides: TGTGCCAGCAGCTTATCCCCGGGGCAGGGGTCCACTGAAGCTTTCTTT.

The chain combines TRBV12-5 with TRBJ2-2, with D uncertain. Per the germline V gene, CDR1 is LGHNT and CDR2 is FRNRAP. This CDR3 region has 11 residues. The V and J ends lost 8 bases and 6 bases respectively, with 7 bases between them. In DNA, the CDR3 is TGTGCTAGTCGGGTCGCCGGGGAGCTGTTTTTT. Its protein is CASRVAGELFF. Filled out from reference TRBV12-5 and TRBJ2-2, the complete variable domain reads DARVTQTPRHKVTEMGQEVTMRCQPILGHNTVFWYRQTMMQGLELLAYFRNRAPLDDSGMPKDRFSAEMPDATLATLKIQPSEPRDSAVYFCASRVAGELFFGEGSRLTVL.